This passage covers 24 T cell receptor beta chains from one sample sequenced in a study of technical replicates of blood from a few donors (dated by TCRdb to 2015 to 2018). The receptor library was made with the immunoSEQ multiplex PCR assay. TCRdb provides this immuneACCESS table in a form limited to in-frame rearrangements. Some clones are lacking; in checked studies, under half of them reflect an unresolved V gene, and why the rest are absent is not known. The sample data list about 79,000 clones, and approximately 91% of these were observed just once. The top ten hold under 0.5% of the sample. Sequenced: T cells isolated from PBMCs. The receptors shown here come from a human donor in good health. Some clones in this sample may be carry-over from other donors' samples.

V is TRBV19 and J is TRBJ2-7, with 8 bases that match TRBD2. Trimming removed 6 bases from V and 4 bases from J; junction bases left unmatched: 5. This CDR3 contains 13 residues. In germline, CDR1 is LNHDA, CDR2 SQIVND (reference sequence). The DNA of the CDR3 is TGTGCCAGTAGGCCGGGGGGGCGGTACGAGCAGTACTTC. It encodes CASRPGGRYEQYF.

The chain couples TRBV30 to TRBJ2-7; 7 bases are shared with TRBD1. The CDR3 is made up of 12 amino acids. V shed 3 bases, J shed 3 bases, and the junction held 2 bases outside the gene matches. Germline assignment: CDR1 GTSNPN and CDR2 SVGIG (reference sequence). This chain's CDR3 is CAWSHRGYEQYF. The DNA for the CDR3 is TGTGCCTGGAGCCACAGGGGCTACGAGCAGTACTTC.

In this sample, this clone turned up once. The genes are TRBV7-2 and TRBJ1-3; D unclear. CDR3 size: 15 residues. Germline CDR1 is SGHTA and CDR2 is FQGNSA. V lost 2 bases and J lost 4, with 12 bases in between. CDR3 sequence reads: CASSLNENPGNTIYF. In nucleotides, the CDR3 is TGTGCCAGCAGCTTAAATGAGAACCCCGGAAACACCATATATTTT.

The chain couples TRBV27 to TRBJ1-2; D gene uncertain. V was clipped by 6 bases and J by 4 bases, with 9 bases between them. This CDR3 has 12 amino acids. Germline assignment: CDR1 MNHEY and CDR2 SMNVEV (reference sequence). The CDR3 here is CASSPTGYGYTF. The CDR3 DNA is TGTGCCAGCAGCCCGACTGGCTATGGCTACACCTTC.

The rearrangement links TRBV30 to TRBJ2-7; TRBD1 aligns across 11 bases. V lost 2 bases to trimming and J lost 3 bases; unmatched junction nucleotides: 6. This CDR3 is 15 amino acids long. Germline assignment: CDR1 GTSNPN and CDR2 SVGIG (reference sequence). The DNA for the CDR3 is TGTGCCTGGAGTTCCGGGACAGGGGGTTTCTACGAGCAGTACTTC. Protein product: CAWSSGTGGFYEQYF.

This clone was recorded only once. This chain uses TRBV27 with TRBJ1-2; 8 bases line up with TRBD1. The trim removed 1 base at V and 10 bases at J, leaving 5 bases unmatched. The CDR3 covers 13 residues. Germline V CDR1 and CDR2: MNHEY, SMNVEV (reference sequence). The DNA of the CDR3 is TGTGCCAGCAGTTTATTGGGACAGGACTCCTACACCTTC. Translated, it gives CASSLLGQDSYTF.

The chain uses TRBV11-3 and TRBJ2-7, with D perhaps matching TRBD1 (6 bases). Germline loops: CDR1 SGHNT, CDR2 YENEEA. Trimming stripped 2 bases from V and 5 bases from J, with 10 bases between. The CDR3 is made up of 13 amino acids. CDR3 sequence (DNA): TGTGCCAGCAGCTTAACAGGGTTGCACGAGCAGTACTTC. Protein: CASSLTGLHEQYF. Drawing the rest from reference TRBV11-3 and TRBJ2-7, the complete variable domain is EAGVVQSPRYKIIEKKQPVAFWCNPISGHNTLYWYLQNLGQGPELLIRYENEEAVDDSQLPKDRFSAERLKGVDSTLKIQPAELGDSAVYLCASSLTGLHEQYFGPGTRLTVT.

This clone appeared once. This chain links TRBV5-4 with TRBJ1-4, with 8 positions matching TRBD1. V dropped 4 bases and J dropped 7; count of bases not matched to a gene: 9. Germline V gene lookup returns CDR1 SGHNT and CDR2 YYREEE (reference sequence). There are 15 residues in the CDR3. The CDR3 loop is CASSQKTGELEKLFF. The CDR3 bases are TGTGCCAGCAGCCAAAAGACAGGGGAACTTGAAAAACTGTTTTTT.

This clone was observed a single time. This chain links TRBV30 with TRBJ2-1; TRBD2 matches 8 bases. CDR1 GTSNPN and CDR2 SVGIG come from the germline V gene (reference sequence). The V segment lost 2 bases and the J segment 6 bases; nucleotides outside the gene matches: 12. The CDR3 totals 16 residues. The chain's CDR3 is CAWSIPGLAGLNEQFF. DNA for the CDR3: TGTGCCTGGAGTATCCCGGGGCTAGCGGGCCTCAATGAGCAGTTCTTC.

The chain carries TRBV6-4 and TRBJ2-2, with TRBD1 identical over 8 bases. CDR1 and CDR2 from the germline V gene are MRHNA and SNTAGT. V was clipped by 5 bases and J by 3 bases; unmatched bases: 5. The CDR3 is 15 amino acids. CDR3 region: CASSRTGMDTGELFF. In DNA, the CDR3 is TGTGCCAGCAGTAGGACAGGGATGGACACCGGGGAGCTGTTTTTT.

This rearrangement joins TRBV29-1 to TRBJ2-1; D not certain. The V and J ends lost 0 bases and 9 bases respectively, with 18 bases between them. From germline, CDR1 is SQVTM and CDR2 ANQGSEA. This CDR3 is 15 amino acids long. The CDR3 loop reads CSVEDRSSHRLEQFF. The CDR3 region has the DNA TGCAGCGTTGAAGATCGGTCTAGTCATCGGCTTGAGCAGTTCTTC.

This chain links TRBV29-1 with TRBJ2-1; 15 bases match TRBD2. The germline V gene has CDR1 SQVTM and CDR2 ANQGSEA. This CDR3 is 15 amino acids long. Trimming took 5 bases from V and 5 from J; bases not matched to a gene: 4. The CDR3 is CSVRTSGRDDNEQFF. Written as DNA, the CDR3 is TGCAGCGTTAGGACTAGCGGGAGGGATGACAATGAGCAGTTCTTC.

The chain combines TRBV6-1 with TRBJ1-4; possible D gene TRBD1, 5 bases. Trimming shortened V by 6 bases and J by 7 bases, and 15 bases separated the two germline ends. The germline gives CDR1 MNHNS, CDR2 SASEGT. This CDR3 is 14 amino acids long. The CDR3 region has the DNA TGTGCCAGCAGCGTCAGGGATATAGGTGAAAAACTGTTTTTT. It codes for CASSVRDIGEKLFF.

This clone has just one count. CDR3 loop: CASSLEREVYEQYF. The CDR3 bases are TGTGCCAGCAGCTTAGAGCGGGAGGTCTACGAGCAGTACTTC. This chain connects TRBV7-2 to TRBJ2-7, with 9 bases that match TRBD2. The germline CDR1 and CDR2 sequences are SGHTA and FQGNSA. V gave up 1 base and J gave up 3 bases; unmatched junction bases: 1. The CDR3 is 14 residues long.

The chain uses TRBV9 and TRBJ2-1; 11 nucleotides align to TRBD2. This CDR3 spans 16 amino acids. Losses at the gene ends were 3 bases for V and 4 bases for J; bases not matched to a gene: 6. Germline V gives CDR1 SGDLS, CDR2 YYNGEE. The CDR3: CASSATGTSGYNEQFF. The CDR3, as DNA: TGTGCCAGCAGCGCCACCGGGACTAGCGGTTACAATGAGCAGTTCTTC.

The J gene is TRBJ2-7, the V gene TRBV19, with a tentative D call TRBD1 (6 bases). The germline V gene has CDR1 LNHDA and CDR2 SQIVND (reference sequence). The CDR3 has 17 amino acids. The V gene lost 6 bases and the J gene lost 1 base, with 22 bases spanning the gap. CDR3 bases: TGTGCCAGTAGAAGTCAAGGACAGCTTGCCGGGTCCTACGAGCAGTACTTC. Translating gives CASRSQGQLAGSYEQYF.

The J gene is TRBJ1-1, the V gene TRBV4-1; the D gene is possibly TRBD1 (5 bases). Trimming cost V 1 base and J 2 bases, with 14 bases left between them. Germline CDR1 reads MGHRA; CDR2 reads YSYEKL. This CDR3 comprises 16 residues. CDR3 coding DNA: TGCGCCAGCAGCCAAGCGGCGCAGGGCTTAAACACTGAAGCTTTCTTT. Translating it yields CASSQAAQGLNTEAFF.

V and J are TRBV5-5 and TRBJ2-7; TRBD1 matches 9 bases. The CDR3 covers 17 residues. V gave up 0 bases and J gave up 3 bases; unmatched junction bases: 10. CDR1 and CDR2 from the germline V gene are SGHKS and YYEKEE (reference sequence). CDR3 bases: TGTGCCAGCAGCTTGGGGACAGGGGTTCCAGCTTTCTACGAGCAGTACTTC. As protein: CASSLGTGVPAFYEQYF.

The gene calls are TRBV4-2 and TRBJ2-1; 14 bases are a match to TRBD2. Germline assignment: CDR1 LGHNA and CDR2 YNFKEQ. V lost 2 bases, J lost 4 bases, and 7 bases stayed unmatched. The CDR3 runs 18 residues. CDR3 bases: TGTGCCAGCAGCCAACCTACGACTAGCGGGAGGGATTACAATGAGCAGTTCTTC. Translating gives CASSQPTTSGRDYNEQFF.

This sequence joins TRBV7-2 and TRBJ2-7; 8 nucleotides match TRBD1. The CDR3 consists of 14 residues. The junction had 9 bases not matched to a gene; V was cut back by 5 bases and J by 6 bases. CDR1 and CDR2 (germline): SGHTA, FQGNSA. Here the CDR3 reads CASSGWTGIVEQYF. For the CDR3, the DNA is TGTGCCAGCAGCGGTTGGACAGGGATCGTCGAGCAGTACTTC.

The genes are TRBV6-5 and TRBJ2-7; D might be TRBD1 (5 bases). Germline V gene sequence: CDR1 MNHEY, CDR2 SVGAGI. The CDR3 covers 16 residues. V lost 0 bases to trimming and J lost 1 base, with 13 bases between them. The CDR3 nucleotides are TGTGCCAGCAGTTACTCGGTCGGACACCAATCCTACGAGCAGTACTTC. It yields the protein CASSYSVGHQSYEQYF.

This clone came up a few times. The gene calls are TRBV30 and TRBJ1-1; TRBD1 aligns across 7 bases. The CDR3 totals 16 residues. Germline CDR1 reads GTSNPN; CDR2 reads SVGIG (reference sequence). V dropped 3 bases and J dropped 3; count of bases not matched to a gene: 13. The CDR3 DNA sequence: TGTGCCTGGAGCTTGGGACAGACTTTCGACCACACTGAAGCTTTCTTT. It translates to CAWSLGQTFDHTEAFF. The whole variable domain, filled in from reference TRBV30 and TRBJ1-1, reads SQTIHQWPATLVQPVGSPLSLECTVEGTSNPNLYWYRQAAGRGLQLLFYSVGIGQISSEVPQNLSASRPQDRQFILSSKKLLLSDSGFYLCAWSLGQTFDHTEAFFGQGTRLTVV.

The rearrangement links TRBV4-1 to TRBJ2-1, with TRBD2 matching 11 bases. The CDR3 loop spans 20 amino acids. Per germline, CDR1 MGHRA and CDR2 YSYEKL. With 8 bases clipped from V and 1 base from J, the junction kept 19 bases outside the gene matches. CDR3 residues: CASRKGRVTSGILSYNEQFF. The CDR3 bases are TGCGCCAGCCGAAAGGGGAGGGTGACTAGCGGGATATTGTCCTACAATGAGCAGTTCTTC.

The chain has TRBV6-1 and TRBJ1-5; a weak D match, TRBD1 (5 bases). The CDR3 has 15 residues. The V gene lost 2 bases and the J gene lost 7 bases, with 15 bases spanning the gap. Germline-derived CDR1 and CDR2 are MNHNS and SASEGT. CDR3 loop: CASSEKAGFEQPQHF. The DNA of the CDR3 is TGTGCCAGCAGTGAAAAAGCAGGGTTCGAACAGCCCCAGCATTTT.